Below are 21 T cell receptor beta chains sequenced from a single sample in a study of neoadjuvant anti-PD-1 for oral cavity cancer. This table comes from immunoSEQ multiplex PCR, and its TCRdb copy is limited to in-frame clones, with some not included. The table includes 55,000 to 80,000 clones, less than 90% detected once. Time point defined: after neoadjuvant nivolumab, at surgical resection. The sample here was PBMCs, taken after nivolumab (anti-PD-1) treatment. All receptors derive from a person aged 35-79 years with oral cavity squamous cell carcinoma.

The chain employs TRBV4-2 and TRBJ1-1, with D possibly TRBD1 on 5 matching bases. Germline CDR1 LGHNA, CDR2 YNFKEQ. V was clipped by 1 base and J by 1 base, with 13 bases between them. The CDR3 runs 16 residues. The CDR3 region is CASSQGEGRRNTEAFF. DNA of the CDR3: TGTGCCAGCAGCCAAGGTGAGGGACGGAGGAACACTGAAGCTTTCTTT.

The CDR3 coding sequence is TGCGCCAGCAGTGAGTTATTGGGGGCGAGCTATGGCTACACCTTC. This gives the protein CASSELLGASYGYTF. The J gene is TRBJ1-2, the V gene TRBV10-2; a possible D gene is TRBD1 (6 bases). Germline assignment: CDR1 WSHSY and CDR2 SAAADI. With 1 base removed from V and 4 bases from J, the gap between germline ends came to 13 bases. The CDR3 totals 15 residues.

The rearrangement joins TRBV6-5 to TRBJ1-2; D possibly corresponds to TRBD1 (6 bases). The CDR3 is 15 residues long. V gave up 2 bases and J gave up 8 bases, with 18 bases separating them. Germline lookup yields CDR1 MNHEY and CDR2 SVGAGI. CDR3 residues: CASSYQGGSGDGYTF. The CDR3 nucleotides read TGTGCCAGCAGTTACCAAGGGGGGTCGGGGGACGGCTACACCTTC.

This clone was seen just once. V is TRBV5-6 and J is TRBJ2-3, with D possibly matching TRBD1 (5 bases). Germline V gene sequence: CDR1 SGHDT, CDR2 YYEEEE. The CDR3 runs 14 residues. Trimming took 4 bases from V and 5 from J, leaving 14 bases between them. The CDR3 DNA reads TGTGCCAGCAGCCACGGACACGTTCAAGATACGCAGTATTTT. Translating it yields CASSHGHVQDTQYF.

This clone occurred once. V and J are TRBV5-1 and TRBJ1-4; tentative D call: TRBD1 (6 bases). Trimming removed 7 bases from V and 4 bases from J, with 23 bases in between. The germline gives CDR1 SGHRS, CDR2 YFSETQ. The CDR3 spans 17 residues. The CDR3 DNA reads as TGCGCCAGCTTTGGAGGGGGACACCAAAGCGGTAATGAAAAACTGTTTTTT. It codes for CASFGGGHQSGNEKLFF.

The chain joins TRBV7-6 to TRBJ1-6; TRBD1 agrees at 9 bases. J gave up 7 bases and V 4 bases, and 5 bases lay outside the gene matches. Germline V gene sequence: CDR1 SGHVS, CDR2 FNYEAQ. The CDR3 has 15 residues. CDR3 sequence reads: CASSSVTGGNSPLHF. CDR3 coding DNA: TGTGCCAGCAGCTCAGTGACAGGGGGGAATTCACCCCTCCACTTT.

This clone has just a few counts. Mismatch with germline at one junction end may stem from a read error. CDR3 nucleotide sequence: TGTGCCAGCACCTTAAGTCAGGGGGGCCCCGGGGAGCTGTTTTTT. Translation: CASTLSQGGPGELFF. This sequence joins TRBV11-2 and TRBJ2-2; possible D gene TRBD1, 7 bases. CDR3 length equals 15 residues. Germline CDR1 is SGHAT and CDR2 is FQNNGV.

The genes are TRBV4-1 and TRBJ2-3; possible D gene TRBD2, 6 bases. There are 16 residues in the CDR3. Germline assignment: CDR1 MGHRA and CDR2 YSYEKL. V lost 0 bases and J 6 bases, leaving 16 bases between the germline ends. CDR3 in amino acids: CASSQDLGGVGDTQYF. DNA for the CDR3: TGCGCCAGCAGCCAAGATTTAGGAGGGGTGGGGGATACGCAGTATTTT.

This chain links TRBV7-9 with TRBJ2-7, with D possibly matching TRBD1 (6 bases). V was pared by 2 bases and J by 2 bases, with 16 bases between. The CDR3 has 16 residues. Per the germline V gene, CDR1 is SEHNR and CDR2 is FQNEAQ (reference sequence). The CDR3 region has the DNA TGTGCCAGCAGCTTAAACCCCGGCTACAGGGCCTACGAGCAGTACTTC. Its translation is CASSLNPGYRAYEQYF.

This chain connects TRBV4-1 to TRBJ2-2; 8 bases align to TRBD2. Trimming at V came to 6 bases and at J to 0 bases, leaving 3 bases not matched to a gene. Germline lookup yields CDR1 MGHRA and CDR2 YSYEKL. This CDR3 is built from 15 residues. The chain's CDR3 is CASSRAGANTGELFF. In DNA form, the CDR3 reads TGCGCCAGCAGTCGAGCGGGGGCGAACACCGGGGAGCTGTTTTTT.

The V gene is TRBV19, the J gene TRBJ2-7, with 7 bases aligning to TRBD1. The CDR3 covers 21 residues. V shed 3 bases, J shed 2 bases, and the junction held 25 bases outside the gene matches. The germline V gene encodes CDR1 LNHDA and CDR2 SQIVND (reference sequence). CDR3 DNA: TGTGCCAGTAGTATCCGGACAGGTCCTAACCGCTACCTGGGGGCTACCTACGAGCAGTACTTC. It is translated as CASSIRTGPNRYLGATYEQYF.

This clone was counted only a few times. The chain is built from TRBV30 and TRBJ1-4; D not certain. Per the germline V gene, CDR1 is GTSNPN and CDR2 is SVGIG (reference sequence). The CDR3 consists of 15 residues. Trimming cost V 3 bases and J 8 bases, with 19 bases left between them. Written as DNA, the CDR3 is TGTGCCTGGAGGCTGAGAAGGAGGTTTAGCGAAAAACTGTTTTTT. Its protein product is CAWRLRRRFSEKLFF.

The chain has TRBV4-1 and TRBJ2-3; possibly TRBD2 for D (6 bases). This CDR3 contains 15 residues. CDR1 MGHRA and CDR2 YSYEKL come from the germline V gene. V was pared by 5 bases and J by 7 bases, with 19 bases between. The CDR3 bases are TGCGCCAGCAGCTCCTACAAGGGACTTAGAAATACGCAGTATTTT. Protein: CASSSYKGLRNTQYF.

This chain joins TRBV2 and TRBJ2-7, with D possibly being TRBD2 (6 bases). Per germline, CDR1 SNHLY and CDR2 FYNNEI. The length of the CDR3 is 13 residues. The V end was cut by 2 bases, the J end by 7 bases, with 12 bases between. The CDR3 spells CASSEMMSGEQYF. The CDR3, as DNA: TGTGCCAGCAGTGAAATGATGAGCGGGGAGCAGTACTTC.

The chain recombines TRBV4-1 with TRBJ1-5; D gene unclear. The CDR3 covers 14 residues. Germline V gene sequence: CDR1 MGHRA, CDR2 YSYEKL. Trimming took 4 bases from V and 6 from J, leaving 13 bases between them. Written as DNA, the CDR3 is TGCGCCAGCAGCCTATTAGTAGGTGTTCAGCCCCAGCATTTT. Translating gives CASSLLVGVQPQHF.

The genes are TRBV10-3 and TRBJ2-7; D is uncertain. The CDR3 has 14 residues. With 5 bases removed from V and 0 bases from J, the gap between germline ends came to 11 bases. CDR1 is ENHRY and CDR2 is SYGVKD in the germline V gene. The DNA of the CDR3 is TGTGCCATCAGTCGGAAGCAGGACTCCTACGAGCAGTACTTC. It codes for CAISRKQDSYEQYF.

The chain combines TRBV5-4 with TRBJ2-5, with 7 bases aligning to TRBD2. Germline CDR1 and CDR2: SGHNT and YYREEE (reference sequence). V lost 0 bases to trimming and J lost 7 bases; unmatched junction nucleotides: 3. The CDR3 runs to 13 residues. CDR3 residues: CASSLEGEGTQYF. For the CDR3, the DNA is TGTGCCAGCAGCTTGGAAGGGGAGGGGACCCAGTACTTC.

The J gene is TRBJ2-3, the V gene TRBV29-1, with 8 nucleotides matching TRBD2. This CDR3 comprises 12 residues. The V gene end was trimmed by 4 bases and the J gene end by 5 bases; junction bases not matched to a gene: 2. In germline, CDR1 is SQVTM, CDR2 ANQGSEA. CDR3 nucleotide sequence: TGCAGCGTTGGAACTAGCGGAGATACGCAGTATTTT. Translated, it gives CSVGTSGDTQYF.

This chain's CDR3 is CASSLGGQGGQPQHF. CDR3 nucleotide sequence: TGTGCCAGCAGCTTGGGTGGACAGGGTGGACAGCCCCAGCATTTT. The rearrangement uses TRBV5-4 and TRBJ1-5, with 8 bases lining up with TRBD1. This CDR3 is built from 15 residues. Germline V gene sequence: CDR1 SGHNT, CDR2 YYREEE (reference sequence). The V and J ends lost 0 bases and 7 bases, in that order; junction bases with no gene match: 6. Full variable domain (remainder filled in from reference TRBV5-4 and TRBJ1-5): ETGVTQSPTHLIKTRGQQVTLRCSSQSGHNTVSWYQQALGQGPQFIFQYYREEENGRGNFPPRFSGLQFPNYSSELNVNALELDDSALYLCASSLGGQGGQPQHFGDGTRLSIL.

This sequence joins TRBV2 and TRBJ1-1, with D unclear. Trimming shortened V by 6 bases and J by 5 bases, and 10 bases separated the two germline ends. CDR3 length: 12 residues. CDR1 is SNHLY and CDR2 is FYNNEI in the germline V gene. In DNA form, the CDR3 reads TGTGCCAGCAGATTCCGGTGGACTGAAGCTTTCTTT. Its translation: CASRFRWTEAFF. The whole variable domain, filled in from reference TRBV2 and TRBJ1-1, reads EPEVTQTPSHQVTQMGQEVILRCVPISNHLYFYWYRQILGQKVEFLVSFYNNEISEKSEIFDDQFSVERPDGSNFTLKIRSTKLEDSAMYFCASRFRWTEAFFGQGTRLTVV.

The chain carries TRBV7-2 and TRBJ2-3; no clear D. The CDR3 has 16 residues. V was cut by 1 base and J by 0 bases, with 11 bases left in between. Germline CDR1 and CDR2: SGHTA and FQGNSA. The CDR3 nucleotides read TGTGCCAGCAGCTTAGAAAGAACGCCTAGCACAGATACGCAGTATTTT. This translates into CASSLERTPSTDTQYF.